The 21 T cell receptor beta chains given below trace back to one sample, sequenced in a study of Graves' ophthalmopathy and Graves' hyperthyroidism. RNA served as the template for amplifying TCR beta CDR3 regions. The first round was an RT-PCR with HTBI primers, and the second round was a multiplex PCR. TCRdb independently ran MiXCR on the multiplex PCR reads; one entry per CDR3 protein. The data hold a few hundred thousand distinct CDR3 sequences, with 35% to 40% observed a single time. The specimen was peripheral blood or thyroid tissue (not recorded which). Source of these receptors: an adult man with Graves' hyperthyroidism.

This clonotype was seen at least ten times. The CDR3 sequence: CSATSGREGMGTDTQYF. CDR3 nucleotide sequence: TGCAGTGCTACCTCGGGCCGGGAGGGCATGGGTACAGATACGCAGTATTTT. The chain is built from TRBV20-1 and TRBJ2-3, with 8 nucleotides matching TRBD2. Germline lookup yields CDR1 DFQATT and CDR2 SNEGSKA (reference sequence). V was pared by 4 bases and J by 3 bases, with 15 bases of the junction left unmatched. CDR3 length equals 17 residues.

This clonotype was observed a handful of times. The V gene is TRBV12-3 or TRBV12-4, the J gene TRBJ2-1; TRBD2 agrees at 11 bases. The V and J ends lost 11 bases and 4 bases, in that order; junction bases with no gene match: 4. The CDR3 runs 13 residues. The CDR3 nucleotides are TGTGCCTCGAGACTAGCGGGATACAATGAGCAGTTCTTC. Protein product: CASRLAGYNEQFF.

This clonotype was counted many times. The chain recombines TRBV10-3 with TRBJ1-6; 7 bases align to TRBD1. With 6 bases clipped from V and 5 bases from J, the junction kept 7 bases outside the gene matches. The CDR3 covers 15 residues. The germline CDR1 and CDR2 sequences are ENHRY and SYGVKD. CDR3 in amino acids: CAISYGTANNSPLHF. DNA for the CDR3: TGTGCCATCAGCTATGGGACAGCCAATAATTCACCCCTCCACTTT.

This clonotype was picked up many times. The rearrangement joins TRBV28 to TRBJ2-5; a weak D match, TRBD1 (5 bases). Trimming cost V 3 bases and J 5 bases, with 13 bases left between them. The CDR3 has 14 residues. CDR1 is MDHEN, CDR2 SYDVKM, per germline. The CDR3 is CASSFNAGMETQYF. Here the CDR3 DNA reads TGTGCCAGCAGTTTTAACGCAGGGATGGAGACCCAGTACTTC.

At least ten counts were recorded for this clonotype. The chain combines TRBV7-8 with TRBJ2-7; TRBD2 aligns across 13 bases. Germline V gene data show CDR1 as SGHVS and CDR2 as FQNEAQ. CDR3 length equals 17 residues. Unmatched junction bases numbered 7, after V lost 5 bases and J lost 0 bases. CDR3 protein: CASSMTSGGISSYEQYF. In nucleotides, the CDR3 is TGTGCCAGCAGCATGACTAGCGGGGGGATAAGCTCCTACGAGCAGTACTTC.

The rearrangement links TRBV10-3 to TRBJ2-4; 9 positions agree with TRBD1. V lost 3 bases and J lost 2; bases outside the gene matches: 5. The CDR3 has 16 residues. The germline V gene has CDR1 ENHRY and CDR2 SYGVKD. CDR3 residues: CAISEPGQGPKNIQYF. The CDR3 DNA reads TGTGCCATCAGTGAACCGGGACAGGGCCCCAAAAACATTCAGTACTTC.

This clonotype showed up many times. The gene calls are TRBV12-3 or TRBV12-4 and TRBJ2-2; possible D gene TRBD2, 5 bases. The CDR3 spans 16 residues. V lost 2 bases and J 0 bases, leaving 10 bases between the germline ends. DNA of the CDR3: TGTGCCAGCAGTTTAAGAGGGCCGTCGAACACCGGGGAGCTGTTTTTT. Amino acid sequence: CASSLRGPSNTGELFF.

Here the CDR3 reads CSARPTSGENIQYF. CDR3 sequence (DNA): TGCAGTGCTAGACCAACTAGCGGAGAAAACATTCAGTACTTC. The chain joins TRBV20-1 to TRBJ2-7, with 8 bases matching TRBD2. The J call may be incorrect, as the DNA end agrees better with TRBJ2-4. CDR1 and CDR2 from the germline V gene are DFQATT and SNEGSKA (reference sequence). This CDR3 has 14 amino acids.

This clonotype was seen ten or more times. J is TRBJ1-4 and V is TRBV14, with D tentatively TRBD1 (5 bases). The V gene lost 1 base and the J gene lost 8 bases, with 14 bases spanning the gap. Germline V gene lookup returns CDR1 SGHDN and CDR2 FVKESK. The CDR3 runs 15 residues. The DNA of the CDR3 is TGTGCCAGCAGCCAAGTAGGCAGAAGGGACGAAAAACTGTTTTTT. This encodes CASSQVGRRDEKLFF.

For this clonotype: This likely comes from a read error, as the CDR3 has no conserved phenylalanine or tryptophan at its end. The J gene is TRBJ2-7, the V gene TRBV6-1; perhaps TRBD2 as D (6 bases). Per the germline V gene, CDR1 is MNHNS and CDR2 is SASEGT. The CDR3 covers 12 residues. Here the CDR3 reads CASAGRTYKQYS. The CDR3 DNA is TGTGCCAGCGCGGGACGGACCTACAAGCAGTACTCC.

This clonotype showed up many times. The CDR3 sequence: CASSDSGQGSNQPQHF. For the CDR3, the DNA is TGTGCCAGCAGTGACTCGGGACAGGGGAGCAATCAGCCCCAGCATTTT. The rearrangement uses TRBV6-4 and TRBJ1-5; 10 bases are shared with TRBD1. CDR3 length: 16 residues. Germline assignment: CDR1 MRHNA and CDR2 SNTAGT. With V trimmed by 0 bases and J by 1 base, 0 bases remained unmatched.

The chain links TRBV5-1 to TRBJ1-1, with D unresolved. Germline CDR1 is SGHRS and CDR2 is YFSETQ. The CDR3 length is 12 residues. V dropped 6 bases and J dropped 4 bases, with 10 bases sitting between them. CDR3 residues: CASTLGRTEAFF. DNA of the CDR3: TGCGCCAGCACCCTCGGGCGCACTGAAGCTTTCTTT.

This sequence joins TRBV7-2 and TRBJ1-2; no firm D call. CDR1 is SGHTA, CDR2 FQGNSA, per germline. The V end lost 3 bases, the J end lost 12 bases, and 17 bases lay between the germline ends. This CDR3 is 13 amino acids long. This CDR3 is CASSFREVSGNTF. In DNA, the CDR3 is TGTGCCAGCAGCTTTCGGGAAGTGTCTGGAAACACCTTC. Supplemented by reference TRBV7-2 and TRBJ1-2, the full variable domain reads GAGVSQSPSNKVTEKGKDVELRCDPISGHTALYWYRQSLGQGLEFLIYFQGNSAPDKSGLPSDRFSAERTGGSVSTLTIQRTQQEDSAVYLCASSFREVSGNTFGSGTRLTVV.

This clonotype appeared a few times. The chain joins TRBV7-9 to TRBJ1-4, with TRBD1 matching over 7 bases. The junction had 9 bases not matched to a gene; V was cut back by 1 base and J by 4 bases. The CDR3 is 17 amino acids. Germline V gives CDR1 SEHNR, CDR2 FQNEAQ (reference sequence). The CDR3 sequence is CASSLVLGQHSNEKLFF. CDR3 DNA: TGTGCCAGCAGCTTAGTCCTGGGACAGCATAGTAATGAAAAACTGTTTTTT.

V usage is TRBV2 and J usage is TRBJ1-5, with D possibly matching TRBD1 (6 bases). Trimming took 3 bases from V and 2 from J, leaving 11 bases between them. The CDR3 loop spans 15 amino acids. From germline, CDR1 is SNHLY and CDR2 FYNNEI. The chain's CDR3 is CASSDGGWGNQPQHF. CDR3 nucleotides: TGTGCCAGCAGTGACGGGGGCTGGGGCAATCAGCCCCAGCATTTT. Together with reference TRBV2 and TRBJ1-5, the CDR3 gives the full variable domain: EPEVTQTPSHQVTQMGQEVILRCVPISNHLYFYWYRQILGQKVEFLVSFYNNEISEKSEIFDDQFSVERPDGSNFTLKIRSTKLEDSAMYFCASSDGGWGNQPQHFGDGTRLSIL.

This clonotype was seen a handful of times. This rearrangement joins TRBV5-1 to TRBJ2-5; D ambiguous. The CDR3 contains 18 residues. Germline CDR1 and CDR2: SGHRS and YFSETQ. The V end lost 3 bases, the J end lost 1 base, and 22 bases lay between the germline ends. The CDR3 reads CASSSGLLWSKIQETQYF. Here the CDR3 DNA reads TGCGCCAGCAGCTCTGGGCTATTATGGAGCAAAATCCAAGAGACCCAGTACTTC.

The CDR3 DNA sequence: TGTGCCAGCAGCTTAAGGAACCCGGGCTCTGGGTATACGCAGTATTTT. Protein product: CASSLRNPGSGYTQYF. The chain employs TRBV7-3 and TRBJ2-3; no firm D call. CDR1 is SGHTA and CDR2 is FQGTGA in the germline V gene. V was shortened by 1 base and J by 7 bases, with 18 bases between the two germline ends. The CDR3 loop spans 16 amino acids.

Ten or more counts support this clonotype. The chain is built from TRBV5-6 and TRBJ1-5; TRBD1 aligns across 8 bases. The CDR3 consists of 15 residues. The junction had 8 bases not matched to a gene; V was cut back by 5 bases and J by 4 bases. Germline CDR1 and CDR2: SGHDT and YYEEEE. CDR3 protein: CASSRNGQGNQPQHF. Written as DNA, the CDR3 is TGTGCCAGCAGTCGGAACGGACAGGGTAATCAGCCCCAGCATTTT.

This clonotype was observed at least ten times. V gene TRBV7-8 combines with J gene TRBJ1-5; possibly TRBD1 for D (5 bases). Trimming removed 7 bases from V and 5 bases from J, with 15 bases in between. This CDR3 is built from 14 residues. CDR1 is SGHVS and CDR2 is FQNEAQ in the germline V gene. The CDR3 sequence is CASTIQGRDQPQHF. CDR3 nucleotide sequence: TGTGCCAGCACTATCCAGGGTAGGGATCAGCCCCAGCATTTT.

This clonotype showed up many times. V usage is TRBV5-6 and J usage is TRBJ1-2; D gene uncertain. The CDR3 runs to 12 residues. CDR1 is SGHDT, CDR2 YYEEEE, per germline. Trimming removed 4 bases at V and 8 bases at J, with 12 bases between. The DNA of the CDR3 is TGTGCCAGCAGCACCGGGCCGATGGGCTACACCTTC. This sequence encodes CASSTGPMGYTF.

The chain is built from TRBV10-3 and TRBJ1-5, with 8 nucleotides matching TRBD1. The J segment lost 2 bases and the V segment lost 4 bases, leaving 10 bases of the junction unmatched. CDR1 and CDR2 (germline): ENHRY, SYGVKD. This CDR3 is 17 amino acids long. The DNA of the CDR3 is TGTGCCATCAGTGCACCAGACAGGGGTAAAGGCAATCAGCCCCAGCATTTT. As protein: CAISAPDRGKGNQPQHF.